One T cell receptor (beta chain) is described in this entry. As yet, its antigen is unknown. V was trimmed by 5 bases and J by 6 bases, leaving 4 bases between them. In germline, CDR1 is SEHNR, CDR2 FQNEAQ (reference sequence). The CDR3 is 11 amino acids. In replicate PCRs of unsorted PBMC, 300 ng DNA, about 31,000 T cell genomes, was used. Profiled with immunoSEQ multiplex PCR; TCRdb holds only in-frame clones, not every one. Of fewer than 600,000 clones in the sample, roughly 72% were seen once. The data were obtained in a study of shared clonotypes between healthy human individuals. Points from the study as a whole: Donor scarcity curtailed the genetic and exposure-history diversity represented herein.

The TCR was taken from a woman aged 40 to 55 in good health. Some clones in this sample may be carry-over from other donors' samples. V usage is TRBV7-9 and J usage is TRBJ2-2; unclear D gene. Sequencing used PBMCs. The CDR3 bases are TGTGCCAGCAGCCCCCCCGGGGAGCTGTTTTTT. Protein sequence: CASSPPGELFF.